The clone carrying this TCR beta chain turned up a few times. One junction end does not reproduce the germline sequence, and a read error may be involved. Scientists recovered RNA and DNA together from roughly 21-30 mg of unsorted bulk tissue. By surgical resection, the patients were treated for their primary liver carcinoma. Over 80% of the cells were viable tumor cells in every tumor sample. A constant-region primer primed TCR beta cDNA synthesis from about 0.55 ug of total RNA. Slightly modified ARM-PCR, run as three nested multiplex PCR rounds, produced the TCR beta libraries. The study ran its first two PCR rounds for roughly 10 cycles each, using TRBV1-TRBV30 forward primers and a C-beta reverse primer. TCRdb reanalysed the multiplex PCR reads using MiXCR and keeps one entry per CDR3 protein. The sample comprises around 32,000 distinct CDR3 sequences, over 65% of which are singletons, and about 35% rests with the top ten.

Germline CDR1 SQVTM, CDR2 ANQGSEA. The CDR3 is made up of 12 amino acids. The data are from a study of tumor-infiltrating lymphocytes in primary liver carcinoma. Looking at the study overall: Stage T1-T3 N0M0 tumors measured about 4.2 to 11 cm at most.

This chain joins TRBV29-1 and TRBJ2-7; D uncertain. This receptor was obtained from a man aged 35-49 years with primary liver carcinoma and hepatitis B virus infection. Sequencing was done on a sample of liver tumor tissue from sampling region 5. The sample's subset: tumor region T5, tumor centre. CDR3 residues: CNVTSSSYEQYF. For the CDR3, the DNA is TGCAACGTGACTTCATCCTCCTACGAGCAGTATTTC.